The clone carrying this T cell receptor (beta chain) was recorded at least ten times. What it binds is not known. HTBI primers from iRepertoire and Arm-PCR of CDR3 regions yielded the TCR beta libraries. TCRdb re-called the multiplex PCR reads with MiXCR, one entry per CDR3 protein. This repertoire shows fewer than 400,000 distinct CDR3 sequences, about a fifth found once; its top ten account for around 20%. These data are taken from a study of regulatory T cells in long-lasting Graves disease. The germline V gene encodes CDR1 SQVTM and CDR2 ANQGSEA. V lost 6 bases to trimming and J lost 2 bases, with 14 bases between them. There are 13 residues in the CDR3. Study-wide findings and caveats: Whereas new patients shared 950 to 1,000 public clonotypes, persistent patients shared more, at about 2,500. Favoring TRBV28, TRBJ1-2 and TRBJ2-5 was a feature seen in persistent disease.

Time point specified: persistent/refractory GD, antithyroid drugs over 5 years with positive TRAb. Extracted RNA from PBMCs served as the source of the TCR library. The gene calls are TRBV29-1 and TRBJ2-7; the D gene is possibly TRBD1 (5 bases). Sequencing was performed on peripheral blood mononuclear cells (PBMCs), taken when the disease was refractory, from a patient treated with antithyroid drugs. This receptor was identified in a female donor with Graves disease. CDR3 amino acids: CSVVSGHTYEQYF. DNA for the CDR3: TGCAGCGTCGTTTCTGGACATACCTACGAGCAGTACTTC.